The 5 T cell receptor beta chains listed next were all sequenced from one sample in a study of T cells in Graves' hyperthyroidism and ophthalmopathy. RNA transcripts were the template for amplifying TCR beta CDR3 regions. The HTBI primer set drove a first-round RT-PCR of the TCR CDR3. TCRdb re-derived calls from the multiplex PCR reads in MiXCR, one entry per CDR3 protein. The profile shows more than 500,000 distinct CDR3 sequences, 16% of them singletons. Sequences were obtained from blood. The receptors come from a woman in her 30s with Graves' hyperthyroidism.

This clonotype was picked up many times. The chain uses TRBV28 and TRBJ2-7; 11 bases are a match to TRBD1. The germline V gene has CDR1 MDHEN and CDR2 SYDVKM. This CDR3 has 16 residues. The trim removed 6 bases at V and 4 bases at J, leaving 11 bases unmatched. CDR3 sequence: CASSPLIGTGGYEQYF. The CDR3 DNA is TGTGCCAGCAGCCCTTTAATTGGGACAGGGGGTTACGAGCAGTACTTC.

In its sample, this clonotype was seen many times. The chain employs TRBV30 and TRBJ2-5; D gene unclear. Trimming cost V 2 bases and J 5 bases, with 15 bases left between them. From germline, CDR1 is GTSNPN and CDR2 SVGIG (reference sequence). The CDR3 loop spans 14 amino acids. For the CDR3, the DNA is TGTGCCTGGAGTCGCACCCAAATAGGGGAGACCCAGTACTTC. Translation: CAWSRTQIGETQYF.

This clonotype has a handful of counts. The CDR3 sequence is CSARAKGEGGTPKNIQYF. As DNA, the CDR3 is TGCAGTGCTAGAGCTAAAGGAGAGGGCGGGACCCCCAAAAACATTCAGTACTTC. The chain carries TRBV20-1 and TRBJ2-4, with D maybe TRBD2 (6 bases). Trimming took 1 base from V and 2 from J, leaving 21 bases between them. Germline lookup yields CDR1 DFQATT and CDR2 SNEGSKA (reference sequence). The CDR3 runs 18 residues.

This clonotype was seen repeatedly, ten times or more. This chain connects TRBV12-3 or TRBV12-4 to TRBJ2-7, with 7 nucleotides matching TRBD2. V shed 6 bases and J 1 base; nucleotides not matched to a gene: 9. This CDR3 is 15 amino acids long. The CDR3 loop is CASSRLAARSYEQYF. CDR3 sequence (DNA): TGTGCCAGCAGCCGTCTAGCGGCTAGATCCTACGAGCAGTACTTC.

In its sample, this clonotype was seen many times. The rearrangement joins TRBV3-1 to TRBJ2-1; D is perhaps TRBD1 (6 bases). The CDR3 contains 16 residues. Germline CDR1 LGHDT, CDR2 YNNKEL (reference sequence). Trimming left V 1 base short and J 0 bases short, with 10 bases between. In DNA form, the CDR3 reads TGTGCCAGCAGCCAAGTAGGACAGAGCTCCTACAATGAGCAGTTCTTC. Amino acid sequence: CASSQVGQSSYNEQFF.